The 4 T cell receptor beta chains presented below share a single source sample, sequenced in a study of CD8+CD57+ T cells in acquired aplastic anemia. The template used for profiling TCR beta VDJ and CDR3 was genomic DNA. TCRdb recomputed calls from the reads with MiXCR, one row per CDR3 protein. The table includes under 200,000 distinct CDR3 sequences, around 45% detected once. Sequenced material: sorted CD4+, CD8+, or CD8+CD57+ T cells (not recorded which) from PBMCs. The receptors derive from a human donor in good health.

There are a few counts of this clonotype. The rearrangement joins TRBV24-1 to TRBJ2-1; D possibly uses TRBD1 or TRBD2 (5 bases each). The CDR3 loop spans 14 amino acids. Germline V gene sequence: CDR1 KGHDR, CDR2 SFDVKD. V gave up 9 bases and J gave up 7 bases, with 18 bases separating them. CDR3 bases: TGTGCCACCGGACCTGGTGGGACCGGTAATGAGCAGTTCTTC. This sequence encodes CATGPGGTGNEQFF.

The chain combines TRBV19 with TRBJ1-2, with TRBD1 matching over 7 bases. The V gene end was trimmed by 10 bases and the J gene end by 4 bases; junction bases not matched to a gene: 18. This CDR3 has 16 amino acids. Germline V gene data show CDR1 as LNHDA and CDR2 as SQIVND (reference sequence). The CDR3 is CATFRQGSMQGYGYTF. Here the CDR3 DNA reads TGTGCCACCTTTCGACAGGGATCTATGCAAGGCTATGGCTACACCTTC.

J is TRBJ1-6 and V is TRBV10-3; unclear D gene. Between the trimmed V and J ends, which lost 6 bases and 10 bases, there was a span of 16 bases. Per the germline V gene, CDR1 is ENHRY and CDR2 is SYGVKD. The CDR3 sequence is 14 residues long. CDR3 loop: CAISPTGVDSPLHF. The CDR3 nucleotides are TGTGCCATCAGCCCGACCGGGGTAGACTCACCCCTCCACTTT.

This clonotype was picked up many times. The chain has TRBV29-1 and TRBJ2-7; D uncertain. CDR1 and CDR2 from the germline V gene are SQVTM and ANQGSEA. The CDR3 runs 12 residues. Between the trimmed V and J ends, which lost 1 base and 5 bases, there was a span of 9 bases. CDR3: CSVEGRFDEQYF. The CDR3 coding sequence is TGCAGCGTTGAAGGTCGTTTCGACGAGCAGTACTTC.